The entry that follows covers one T cell receptor beta chain sequence. Different DNA sequences within this sample yield the same CDR3. Per the authors' pipeline: Amplifying reference gene primers gave estimates of nucleated cell counts. The assay was immunoSEQ multiplex PCR, and TCRdb's table has in-frame clones only and misses some. The V and J calls and clone size were taken over from that table, and D and trimming were inferred from the DNA. Of more than 350,000 clones in the sample, around nine tenths were seen once. Participant age was roughly 18 to 95 years, and participants resided in fewer than 25 US areas. Participant-given clinical history determined each cohort assignment. This sample stems from a study of blood T cell repertoires in COVID-19. About the research overall: Sample material is recorded as cDNA or gDNA derived from T cells, B-cell-depleted T cells, or PBMCs.

Sequencing used PBMCs or T cells enriched from blood (not recorded which). The receptor's source is a woman younger than 30 who had been exposed to COVID-19.

The CDR3 DNA sequence: TGTGCCAGCAGTTACTCGCGGGACGGGGAGCTGTTTTTT. Encoded protein: CASSYSRDGELFF. The chain carries TRBV6-5 and TRBJ2-2; the D gene is possibly TRBD2 (6 bases). The CDR3 runs 13 residues. V was cut by 0 bases and J by 7 bases, with 6 bases left in between. Germline V gene sequence: CDR1 MNHEY, CDR2 SVGAGI.